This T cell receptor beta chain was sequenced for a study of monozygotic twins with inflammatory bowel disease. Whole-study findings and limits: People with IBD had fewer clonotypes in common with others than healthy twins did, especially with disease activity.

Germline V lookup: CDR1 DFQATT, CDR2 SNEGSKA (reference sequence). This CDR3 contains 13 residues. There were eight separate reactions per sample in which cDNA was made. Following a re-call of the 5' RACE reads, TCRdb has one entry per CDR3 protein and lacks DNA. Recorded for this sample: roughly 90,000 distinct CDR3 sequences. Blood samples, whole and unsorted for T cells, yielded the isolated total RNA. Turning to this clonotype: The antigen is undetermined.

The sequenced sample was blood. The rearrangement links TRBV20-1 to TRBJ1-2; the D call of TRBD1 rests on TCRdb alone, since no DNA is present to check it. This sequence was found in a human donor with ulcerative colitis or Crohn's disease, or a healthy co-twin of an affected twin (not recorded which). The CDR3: CSAPRQGSDGYTF.